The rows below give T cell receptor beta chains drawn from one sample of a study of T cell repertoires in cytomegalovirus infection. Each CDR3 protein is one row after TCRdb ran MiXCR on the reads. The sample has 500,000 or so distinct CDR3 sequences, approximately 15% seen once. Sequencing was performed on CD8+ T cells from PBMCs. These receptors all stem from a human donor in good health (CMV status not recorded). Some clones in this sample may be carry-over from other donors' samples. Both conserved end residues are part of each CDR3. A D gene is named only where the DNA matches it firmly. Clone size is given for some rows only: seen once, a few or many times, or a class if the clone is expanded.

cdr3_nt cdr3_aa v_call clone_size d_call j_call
TGTGCCAGCAGCTCCGGGGTAGCGGGGGCCTACAATGAGCAGTTCTTC CASSSGVAGAYNEQFF TRBV27 NA TRBD2 TRBJ2-1
TGCAGTGCTAGAGTAAATTGGCGGGAGAGGGGCACCGGGGAGCTGTTTTTT CSARVNWRERGTGELFF TRBV20-1 NA TRBD2 TRBJ2-2
TGTGCCAGTAGTTTCACGGGACAATCCCGGGGCTACGAGCAGTACTTC CASSFTGQSRGYEQYF TRBV19 few NA TRBJ2-7
TGTGCCAGTAGCCGGACCACGGACAGGGAGGGAGTGGAGCTAACCGGGGAGCTGTTTTTT CASSRTTDREGVELTGELFF TRBV19 many NA TRBJ2-2
TGTGCCAGCAGTTCTCCCAGGACTAGTACGAACACCGGGGAGCTGTTTTTT CASSSPRTSTNTGELFF TRBV28 many TRBD2 TRBJ2-2
TGCGCCAGCTGGGGAAGGCAGGGCACAGATACGCAGTATTTT CASWGRQGTDTQYF TRBV23-1 many NA TRBJ2-3
TGTGCCAGCAGTGAAGGGTCGGACAGGGGGGACACAGATACGCAGTATTTT CASSEGSDRGDTDTQYF TRBV25-1 NA TRBD1 TRBJ2-3
TGTGCCAGAAGGCCAACAAACAGGGTCCGAGGTGGAAACACCATATATTTT CARRPTNRVRGGNTIYF TRBV7-4 NA NA TRBJ1-3
TGTGCCAGCAGTGAAGAGATCCTAGCGGGAGGCCTCAATGAGCAGTTCTTC CASSEEILAGGLNEQFF TRBV2 NA TRBD2 TRBJ2-1
TGTGCCAGCAGGTCGCCGGGGGAGGATACGCAGTATTTT CASRSPGEDTQYF TRBV6-6 few NA TRBJ2-3
TGTGCTAGTGGTTTGGTGCAAAAGAACACTGAAGCTTTCTTT CASGLVQKNTEAFF TRBV12-5 NA NA TRBJ1-1
TGTGCCAGCAGCTTTAGGGGGGGCCACCTCTACGAGCAGTACTTC CASSFRGGHLYEQYF TRBV7-3 NA NA TRBJ2-7
TGTGCCAGCAGCTATTGGACAGGGGAGGGGCAAGAGACCCAGTACTTC CASSYWTGEGQETQYF TRBV6-1 NA TRBD1 TRBJ2-5
TGTGCCAGCAGCTTGGAACAGGAGACCTACGAGCAGTACTTC CASSLEQETYEQYF TRBV5-6 NA NA TRBJ2-7
TGTGCCAGCAGCCCAAGGTGGCAGGCCACAGATACGCAGTATTTT CASSPRWQATDTQYF TRBV7-9 NA NA TRBJ2-3
TGTGCCAGCAGTCTCCCGGGAGCGAGCGGGATGGTCGGGGAGCTGTTTTTT CASSLPGASGMVGELFF TRBV12-3/TRBV12-4 many TRBD2 TRBJ2-2
TGTGCCAGCAGCTCGGAAGGGCTCGAGCAGTACTTC CASSSEGLEQYF TRBV7-9 many NA TRBJ2-7
TGCGCCAGCAGCCAAGAAGTGAGGGGGGCGGTGGAGACCCAGTACTTC CASSQEVRGAVETQYF TRBV4-1 NA NA TRBJ2-5
TGCGCCAGCAGCGTTAAGCCAGACAATGAGCAGTTCTTC CASSVKPDNEQFF TRBV4-1 NA NA TRBJ2-1
TGCGCCAGCAGCCAAGGCGGGGGGCCGGGATCACCCCTCCACTTT CASSQGGGPGSPLHF TRBV4-1 NA NA TRBJ1-6
TGTGCCAGCTCACCACCGGCCGTAATTGGAGAACTGTTTTTT CASSPPAVIGELFF TRBV18 NA NA TRBJ1-4
TGTGCCAGTATCCTAATGGGGACAGGGGATGGCTACACCTTC CASILMGTGDGYTF TRBV19 many TRBD1 TRBJ1-2
TGTGCCAGCAGCAGGGGGCAGTACTACGAGCAGTACTTC CASSRGQYYEQYF TRBV7-2 many TRBD1 TRBJ2-7
TGTGCCAGCAGCGCTAGCGGGAGGGGCGCAGATACGCAGTATTTT CASSASGRGADTQYF TRBV9 few TRBD2 TRBJ2-3
TGTGCTAGTGGTTTGGCCTGGGAAGGACTGCCTCGGTACAATGAGCAGTTCTTC CASGLAWEGLPRYNEQFF TRBV12-5 many NA TRBJ2-1
TGTGCCAGCAGCACGGGATACACGGATTCACCCCTCCACTTT CASSTGYTDSPLHF TRBV5-5 many NA TRBJ1-6
TGTGCCAGCAGTCAAACCCCGAATTCACCCCTCCACTTT CASSQTPNSPLHF TRBV27 NA NA TRBJ1-6
TGTGCCAGCAGGCGTATTCAGGGTTACCCCTACAATGAGCAGTTCTTC CASRRIQGYPYNEQFF TRBV6-2/TRBV6-3 many NA TRBJ2-1
TGTGCCAGCATTGAATTTCGTAGTCGGGGACAGCAAGAGACCACGTACTTC CASIEFRSRGQQETTYF TRBV6-1 NA TRBD1 TRBJ2-5
TGTGCCAGCAGCCAAGGACAGGGCTATGAGCAGTTCTTC CASSQGQGYEQFF TRBV3-1 NA TRBD1 TRBJ2-1
TGTGCCAGCAGCTTAAACGGGGGGGCTTTAGATACGCAGTATTTT CASSLNGGALDTQYF TRBV7-3 many TRBD2 TRBJ2-3
TGTGCCAGCAGCCCCACGGGTGGGGGGCTGGGGGAAAAACTGTTTTTT CASSPTGGGLGEKLFF TRBV7-8 NA NA TRBJ1-4
TGTGCCAGCAGCCGACAGACGAGCTCTGGAAACACCATATATTTT CASSRQTSSGNTIYF TRBV7-2 many NA TRBJ1-3
TGTGCCAGCAGCCCGCCGGACGGGACGGTCGGCACCATATATTTT CASSPPDGTVGTIYF TRBV7-3 once NA TRBJ1-3
TGTGCCACCAGCAGAGATCGGTCAGGGGGCACTGAAGCTTTCTTT CATSRDRSGGTEAFF TRBV15 NA TRBD1 TRBJ1-1
TGTGCCAGCAGTTACACCGGGACAGGGGGCTTTGGCTACACCTTC CASSYTGTGGFGYTF TRBV6-5 few TRBD1 TRBJ1-2
TGTGCCAGCAGTTCCGTAATAGTCTTGACTAGCGCGTCATCCTACAATGAGCAGTTCTTC CASSSVIVLTSASSYNEQFF TRBV28 many TRBD2 TRBJ2-1
TGTGCCAGCAGTTTGGGCAGGCCGGACACTGAAGCTTTCTTT CASSLGRPDTEAFF TRBV12-3/TRBV12-4 many NA TRBJ1-1
TGTGCCAGCCTAGCCGGGGGACTTGAGAACTATGGCTACACCTTC CASLAGGLENYGYTF TRBV6-1 NA NA TRBJ1-2
TGTGCCAGCAGCTCCCGTTTCTCGGGACAGGGGGGTCGTTTGAAGCCCCAGCATTTT CASSSRFSGQGGRLKPQHF TRBV7-4 many TRBD1 TRBJ1-5
TGTGCCAGCACTAGCGGGACATACAATGAGCAGTTCTTC CASTSGTYNEQFF TRBV2 many TRBD2 TRBJ2-1
TGTGCCAGCTATGAACGACCCCTAATTGAGCAGTACTTC CASYERPLIEQYF TRBV6-1 many NA TRBJ2-7
TGTGCCAGCAGCGTCGACAGCACACCCGAAAAACTGTTTTTT CASSVDSTPEKLFF TRBV9 NA NA TRBJ1-4
TGTGCCAGCAGTTACAAAGGAGGGCCCTCTGGGGAGCAGTACTTC CASSYKGGPSGEQYF TRBV6-6 many NA TRBJ2-7